A single sample gave rise to the 32 T cell receptor beta chains below, sequenced in a study of T cells in Graves' hyperthyroidism and ophthalmopathy. Amplified regions were TCR beta CDR3 sequences from RNA transcripts. With the HTBI primer set, the TCR CDR3 went through a first round of RT-PCR. One entry per CDR3 protein results from TCRdb running MiXCR on the multiplex PCR reads. The sample holds about 210,000 distinct CDR3 sequences; around 18% are singletons and the top ten take over 35%. The specimen was blood. These receptors were taken from a middle-aged man with Graves' hyperthyroidism.

A note on this clonotype: This may come from a read error, since a much larger clone is one base off. This chain joins TRBV13 and TRBJ1-1; perhaps TRBD1 as D (5 bases). The CDR3 runs to 13 residues. Germline CDR1 PRHDT, CDR2 FYEKMQ (reference sequence). CDR3 sequence reads: CASSGLGVTEALF. The DNA for the CDR3 is TGTGCCAGCAGTGGTTTGGGGGTGACTGAAGCTCTCTTT.

The chain recombines TRBV19 with TRBJ1-6, with D possibly matching TRBD1 (5 bases). The CDR3 is made up of 14 amino acids. V lost 4 bases, J lost 7 bases, and 11 bases lay in between. CDR1 and CDR2 (germline): LNHDA, SQIVND (reference sequence). The CDR3 reads CASSTTAVNSPLHF. CDR3 DNA sequence: TGTGCCAGTAGTACGACAGCGGTCAATTCACCCCTCCACTTT.

This clonotype was seen at least ten times. The chain's CDR3 is CASSSHQGETQYF. CDR3 sequence (DNA): TGTGCCAGCAGCTCCCACCAGGGTGAGACCCAGTACTTC. This chain uses TRBV7-2 with TRBJ2-5, with D possibly matching TRBD1 (5 bases). The V and J ends lost 4 bases and 5 bases respectively, with 11 bases between them. The CDR3 is 13 amino acids. Germline V gene lookup returns CDR1 SGHTA and CDR2 FQGNSA.

This clonotype has ten or more counts. The chain recombines TRBV5-8 with TRBJ2-1, with 7 bases aligning to TRBD2. CDR1 and CDR2 from the germline V gene are SGHTS and YDEGEE. V shed 1 base, J shed 6 bases, and the junction held 7 bases outside the gene matches. The CDR3 covers 15 residues. CDR3: CASSLRLAGLNEQFF. The CDR3 DNA sequence: TGTGCCAGCAGCTTGCGATTAGCGGGCCTCAATGAGCAGTTCTTC.

In its sample, this clonotype was seen many times. V and J are TRBV10-1 and TRBJ2-5; TRBD1 agrees at 12 bases. Per germline, CDR1 WNHNN and CDR2 SYGVQD (reference sequence). The trim removed 5 bases at V and 6 bases at J, leaving 13 bases unmatched. This CDR3 is built from 17 residues. The CDR3 here is CASSPSPGQGAKKTQYF. CDR3 coding DNA: TGCGCCAGCAGTCCATCACCGGGACAGGGGGCGAAGAAGACCCAGTACTTC.

This clonotype has a handful of counts. The rearrangement links TRBV25-1 to TRBJ1-1; possibly TRBD1 for D (6 bases). V dropped 7 bases and J dropped 1 base, with 7 bases sitting between them. Germline values: CDR1 MGHDK, CDR2 SYGVNS. This CDR3 is built from 12 residues. The CDR3 coding sequence is TGTGCCAGCACGACAGGGAACACTGAAGCTTTCTTT. Translated: CASTTGNTEAFF.

The chain couples TRBV20-1 to TRBJ2-7, with 14 bases aligning to TRBD2. J gave up 4 bases and V 1 base, and 3 bases lay outside the gene matches. This CDR3 is 15 amino acids long. The V gene's germline CDR1 is DFQATT and CDR2 SNEGSKA (reference sequence). CDR3 sequence reads: CSARGGTSGSYEQYF. CDR3 nucleotide sequence: TGCAGTGCTAGAGGAGGGACTAGCGGGAGTTACGAGCAGTACTTC.

The V call is TRBV19, the J call TRBJ2-7; weak D call: TRBD1 (5 bases). This CDR3 region has 14 residues. Germline V CDR1 and CDR2: LNHDA, SQIVND (reference sequence). Trimming cost V 4 bases and J 3 bases, with 13 bases left between them. The CDR3 sequence: CASSTPGKGYEQYF. CDR3 coding DNA: TGTGCCAGTAGTACCCCAGGGAAGGGCTACGAGCAGTACTTC. Together with reference TRBV19 and TRBJ2-7, the CDR3 gives the full variable domain: DGGITQSPKYLFRKEGQNVTLSCEQNLNHDAMYWYRQDPGQGLRLIYYSQIVNDFQKGDIAEGYSVSREKKESFPLTVTSAQKNPTAFYLCASSTPGKGYEQYFGPGTRLTVT.

This clonotype occurred many times. The chain has TRBV6-1 and TRBJ1-1; D is perhaps TRBD1 (6 bases). CDR3 length: 13 amino acids. V lost 5 bases, J lost 11 bases, and 18 bases lay in between. Per the germline V gene, CDR1 is MNHNS and CDR2 is SASEGT. This chain's CDR3 is CASSRDHGGHAFF. As DNA, the CDR3 is TGTGCCAGCAGTCGGGACCATGGGGGACACGCTTTCTTT.

This clonotype was observed at least ten times. The V and J genes are TRBV6-2 or TRBV6-3 and TRBJ2-1; 13 bases align to TRBD2. Trimming took 6 bases from V and 8 from J; bases not matched to a gene: 4. The germline V gene has CDR1 MNHEY and CDR2 SVGEGT. The CDR3 consists of 14 residues. The CDR3 nucleotides read TGTGCCAGCAGGGGACTAGCGGGGATGTATGAGCAGTTCTTC. Its protein product is CASRGLAGMYEQFF.

This clonotype was detected many times. The V and J genes are TRBV2 and TRBJ2-5; 7 bases are shared with TRBD1. Germline assignment: CDR1 SNHLY and CDR2 FYNNEI. Trimming removed 4 bases from V and 2 bases from J; junction bases left unmatched: 7. The CDR3 consists of 15 residues. CDR3 coding DNA: TGTGCCAGCAGTGTAGACAGGGCGGTTCAAGAGACCCAGTACTTC. As protein: CASSVDRAVQETQYF. Filled out from reference TRBV2 and TRBJ2-5, the complete variable domain reads EPEVTQTPSHQVTQMGQEVILRCVPISNHLYFYWYRQILGQKVEFLVSFYNNEISEKSEIFDDQFSVERPDGSNFTLKIRSTKLEDSAMYFCASSVDRAVQETQYFGPGTRLLVL.

In this sample, this clonotype turned up a few times. This may be a read error: a much more frequent sequence differs by one nucleotide. This chain uses TRBV3-1 with TRBJ2-7; D uncertain. The V gene lost 8 bases and the J gene lost 6 bases, with 11 bases spanning the gap. The CDR3 runs 11 residues. The germline gives CDR1 LGHDT, CDR2 YNNKEL (reference sequence). The CDR3 protein is CASGWLGEQYF. The CDR3 nucleotides are TGTGCCAGCGGCTGGTTGGGCGAGCAGTACTTC.

The J gene is TRBJ1-5, the V gene TRBV2; D is uncertain. The V and J ends lost 4 bases and 7 bases respectively, with 14 bases between them. CDR3 length: 14 residues. Germline V gene data show CDR1 as SNHLY and CDR2 as FYNNEI. CDR3 coding DNA: TGTGCCAGCAGTGGCCAGACACGGGCGCAGCCCCAGCATTTT. Encoded protein: CASSGQTRAQPQHF.

This clonotype appeared many times. This chain connects TRBV20-1 to TRBJ2-7, with 10 bases identical to TRBD2. The CDR3 has 18 amino acids. CDR1 is DFQATT and CDR2 is SNEGSKA in the germline V gene (reference sequence). Germline trimming cut 0 bases from V and 0 bases from J; bases unmatched to any gene: 11. The CDR3 nucleotides read TGCAGTGCTAGAGATCGTAGAGCGGGGGGGCGGAGCTCCTACGAGCAGTACTTC. It yields the protein CSARDRRAGGRSSYEQYF.

For this clonotype: One end of the junction does not line up with germline, which may come from a read error. This chain joins TRBV7-7 and TRBJ1-5; 7 bases line up with TRBD1. From germline, CDR1 is SSHAT and CDR2 FNYEAQ (reference sequence). The CDR3 runs 19 residues. The CDR3 DNA reads TGTGCTAGCAGCTGGCCGACCGGGACAGTCATTTATAGCAATCAGCCCCAGCATTTT. This sequence encodes CASSWPTGTVIYSNQPQHF. The complete variable domain, with remaining parts taken from reference TRBV7-7 and TRBJ1-5, reads GAGVSQSPRYKVTKRGQDVTLRCDPISSHATLYWYQQALGQGPEFLTYFNYEAQPDKSGLPSDRFSAERPEGSISTLTIQRTEQRDSAMYRCASSWPTGTVIYSNQPQHFGDGTRLSIL.

To note about this clonotype: Here the CDR3 omits its conserved ending phenylalanine or tryptophan, so a read error is the likely source. CDR3 in DNA: TGCGCCAGCAGTGAACAGGAGGACTACAATGAGCAGTTCCTC. Its translation is CASSEQEDYNEQFL. The chain uses TRBV10-1 and TRBJ2-1; perhaps D is TRBD1 or TRBD2 (5 bases each). Germline CDR1 reads WNHNN; CDR2 reads SYGVQD (reference sequence). The CDR3 is 14 residues long. Trimming pared 3 bases from V and 3 bases from J, leaving 9 bases between.

This chain connects TRBV7-2 to TRBJ2-7, with TRBD2 matching 7 bases. This CDR3 has 15 residues. The V gene end was trimmed by 5 bases and the J gene end by 0 bases; junction bases not matched to a gene: 7. Germline assignment: CDR1 SGHTA and CDR2 FQGNSA. This CDR3 reads CASSKASGSSYEQYF. In DNA, the CDR3 is TGTGCCAGCAGCAAAGCTAGCGGAAGCTCCTACGAGCAGTACTTC.

This clonotype appeared a few times. This may come from a read error, since a much larger clone is one base off. This rearrangement joins TRBV20-1 to TRBJ2-1; TRBD2 matches 7 bases. The CDR3 contains 12 residues. Per the germline V gene, CDR1 is DFQATT and CDR2 is SNEGSKA (reference sequence). V shed 5 bases and J 5 bases; nucleotides not matched to a gene: 3. The CDR3 DNA reads TGCAGTGCTGAGCGGGGTCACAATGAGCAGTTCTTC. It encodes CSAERGHNEQFF.

Notes on this clonotype: At one of its ends the junction is not consistent with the germline gene, which may arise from a read error. The genes are TRBV7-2 and TRBJ2-1; 8 bases match TRBD1. The CDR3 runs 15 residues. Germline CDR1 reads SGHTA; CDR2 reads FQGNSA. CDR3 nucleotide sequence: TGCGCCAGCAGCTCGACAGGGGCAACCTACAATGAGCAGTTCTTC. Its translation: CASSSTGATYNEQFF.

This clonotype was counted at least ten times. The chain carries TRBV28 and TRBJ1-2; no clear D gene. This CDR3 has 13 amino acids. Between the trimmed V and J ends, which lost 5 bases and 0 bases, there was a span of 7 bases. Per the germline V gene, CDR1 is MDHEN and CDR2 is SYDVKM. The CDR3 region is CASSLRTNYGYTF. CDR3 DNA: TGTGCCAGCAGTCTCAGGACTAACTATGGCTACACCTTC.

A word on this clonotype: One end of the junction does not line up with germline, which may come from a read error. V is TRBV10-3 and J is TRBJ2-2, with D perhaps matching TRBD1 or TRBD2 (5 bases each). This CDR3 spans 18 amino acids. Germline CDR1 ENHRY, CDR2 SYGVKD. CDR3: CAISDNDMTATNTGELVF. The CDR3 nucleotides read TGTGCCATCAGTGATAATGACATGACAGCTACGAACACCGGGGAGCTGGTTTTT.

Details on this clonotype: A read error may be the cause here, since a much bigger clone is one base away. The V gene is TRBV11-1, the J gene TRBJ2-7; TRBD2 matches at 9 bases. Germline V CDR1 and CDR2: SGHAT, FQDESV (reference sequence). The CDR3 runs to 13 residues. The CDR3 nucleotides are TGTGCCAACAGCTGGGGACTAGCTGACGAGCAGTACTTC. Encoded protein: CANSWGLADEQYF.

This clonotype was counted many times. This chain joins TRBV11-2 and TRBJ1-3, with 11 positions matching TRBD1. This CDR3 has 15 residues. V lost 5 bases and J lost 6; bases outside the gene matches: 6. The germline CDR1 and CDR2 sequences are SGHAT and FQNNGV. As DNA, the CDR3 is TGTGCCAGCAGCCCACGGACAGGGGGCGAAAACACCATATATTTT. The encoded protein is CASSPRTGGENTIYF.

This clonotype has at least ten counts. The chain has TRBV28 and TRBJ2-3, with D tentatively TRBD1 or TRBD2 (5 bases each). V lost 5 bases and J lost 0, with 12 bases in between. Germline V gene data show CDR1 as MDHEN and CDR2 as SYDVKM. CDR3 length: 15 amino acids. CDR3 in DNA: TGTGCCAGCAGTCCACCGGGACGGAGCACAGATACGCAGTATTTT. It translates to CASSPPGRSTDTQYF.

This clonotype came up many times. This chain uses TRBV19 with TRBJ1-1; 8 bases align to TRBD1. Unmatched junction bases numbered 6, after V lost 7 bases and J lost 2 bases. Germline CDR1 is LNHDA and CDR2 is SQIVND (reference sequence). The CDR3 is made up of 14 amino acids. CDR3 residues: CASTDRGPNTEAFF. For the CDR3, the DNA is TGTGCCAGTACCGACAGGGGCCCCAACACTGAAGCTTTCTTT.

This clonotype was seen ten or more times. CDR3 protein: CASSLGLAGVADTQYF. CDR3 bases: TGTGCCAGCAGCCTGGGACTAGCGGGAGTCGCAGATACGCAGTATTTT. The chain combines TRBV14 with TRBJ2-3; TRBD2 aligns across 14 bases. J was trimmed by 4 bases and V by 4 bases; bases with no gene match: 4. The CDR3 sequence is 16 residues long. CDR1 is SGHDN, CDR2 FVKESK, per germline.

The sample holds many counts of this clonotype. J is TRBJ2-1 and V is TRBV30, with 7 bases fitting TRBD2. Germline CDR1 reads GTSNPN; CDR2 reads SVGIG (reference sequence). With V trimmed by 4 bases and J by 3 bases, 6 bases remained unmatched. The CDR3 runs to 14 residues. CDR3: CAWNRAGRYNEQFF. The CDR3 bases are TGTGCCTGGAACCGAGCGGGGCGCTACAATGAGCAGTTCTTC.

J is TRBJ2-1 and V is TRBV7-2, with TRBD2 matching over 7 bases. Germline V gene lookup returns CDR1 SGHTA and CDR2 FQGNSA. This CDR3 is built from 16 residues. With 2 bases clipped from V and 2 bases from J, the junction kept 6 bases outside the gene matches. The CDR3 DNA is TGTGCCAGCAGCTTATCATCGGGAGGCACCTACAATGAGCAGTTCTTC. Translated, it gives CASSLSSGGTYNEQFF. The full variable domain, rest sourced from reference TRBV7-2 and TRBJ2-1, is GAGVSQSPSNKVTEKGKDVELRCDPISGHTALYWYRQSLGQGLEFLIYFQGNSAPDKSGLPSDRFSAERTGGSVSTLTIQRTQQEDSAVYLCASSLSSGGTYNEQFFGPGTRLTVL.

This clonotype has a count of ten or more. The genes are TRBV6-1 and TRBJ1-1; 10 nucleotides align to TRBD1. Germline CDR1 MNHNS, CDR2 SASEGT. The CDR3 totals 14 residues. V was clipped by 7 bases and J by 3 bases; unmatched bases: 5. CDR3 DNA: TGTGCCAGCACCCAGGACAGGGGGGACACTGAAGCTTTCTTT. Its protein product is CASTQDRGDTEAFF.

In this sample, this clonotype turned up many times. This rearrangement joins TRBV12-3 or TRBV12-4 to TRBJ2-7; TRBD1 matches at 9 bases. The CDR3 contains 15 residues. J gave up 5 bases and V 4 bases, and 9 bases lay outside the gene matches. The CDR3 nucleotides read TGTGCCAGCAGTTACTCGGGACAGGGTTACAACGAGCAGTACTTC. It translates to CASSYSGQGYNEQYF.

This clonotype was observed at least ten times. The chain uses TRBV27 and TRBJ1-6, with D unresolved. This CDR3 region has 12 residues. V dropped 2 bases and J dropped 7 bases, with 3 bases sitting between them. The germline CDR1 and CDR2 sequences are MNHEY and SMNVEV (reference sequence). The CDR3 is CASSLGNSPLHF. The CDR3 DNA follows: TGTGCCAGCAGTTTAGGGAATTCACCCCTCCACTTT.

The gene calls are TRBV14 and TRBJ2-3; D might be TRBD1 or TRBD2, each matching 5 bases. The V end lost 1 base, the J end lost 3 bases, and 14 bases lay between the germline ends. The CDR3 is 16 amino acids. Per the germline V gene, CDR1 is SGHDN and CDR2 is FVKESK. CDR3 DNA sequence: TGTGCCAGCAGCCAAGCCGGGACGGCGAGGACAGATACGCAGTATTTT. It codes for CASSQAGTARTDTQYF.